This TCR beta chain was observed in a study of beta chain features in type 1 diabetes. All of the isolated RNA was reverse transcribed, so expressed TCRB transcripts were sequenced. Method: immunoSEQ multiplex PCR; TCRdb's copy keeps in-frame clones and lacks some. The table includes 850,000 to 900,000 clones, roughly 15% detected once. Germline lookup yields CDR1 SGHDN and CDR2 FVKESK. The V end was cut by 2 bases, the J end by 5 bases, with 10 bases between. The CDR3 extends over 14 amino acids. This receptor was obtained from a woman under 30 in good health. The chain recombines TRBV14 with TRBJ1-5, with D uncertain. Input material: naive CD4+ T cells from blood. CDR3 in amino acids: CASSQLGRDQPQHF. CDR3 sequence (DNA): TGTGCCAGCAGCCAACTAGGGAGGGATCAGCCCCAGCATTTT.